This T cell receptor beta chain is from a study of T cells in Graves' hyperthyroidism and ophthalmopathy. Amplified TCR beta CDR3 regions came from RNA transcripts. HTBI primers were the set used in a first-round RT-PCR of the TCR CDR3. One entry per CDR3 protein, called by TCRdb with MiXCR from the multiplex PCR reads. The sample contains 550,000 to 600,000 distinct CDR3 sequences, around 42% of which appear only once. Comments on this clonotype: The antigen is not known.

V shed 6 bases and J 3 bases; nucleotides not matched to a gene: 6. Germline loops: CDR1 DFQATT, CDR2 SNEGSKA (reference sequence). This CDR3 has 14 residues. Study-level findings and limits: Using 13 V-J features, a model discriminated ophthalmopathy from stable hyperthyroidism. Onset of ophthalmopathy came a median 6.5 months after the model predicted it.

This rearrangement joins TRBV20-1 to TRBJ2-2; 8 positions agree with TRBD2. The sequence came from an adult woman with Graves' disease, either hyperthyroidism or ophthalmopathy (not recorded which). What was sequenced was peripheral blood or thyroid tissue (not recorded which). The CDR3 bases are TGCAGTGCGTTCCCGGGAGGGTACACCGGGGAGCTGTTTTTT. It encodes CSAFPGGYTGELFF.